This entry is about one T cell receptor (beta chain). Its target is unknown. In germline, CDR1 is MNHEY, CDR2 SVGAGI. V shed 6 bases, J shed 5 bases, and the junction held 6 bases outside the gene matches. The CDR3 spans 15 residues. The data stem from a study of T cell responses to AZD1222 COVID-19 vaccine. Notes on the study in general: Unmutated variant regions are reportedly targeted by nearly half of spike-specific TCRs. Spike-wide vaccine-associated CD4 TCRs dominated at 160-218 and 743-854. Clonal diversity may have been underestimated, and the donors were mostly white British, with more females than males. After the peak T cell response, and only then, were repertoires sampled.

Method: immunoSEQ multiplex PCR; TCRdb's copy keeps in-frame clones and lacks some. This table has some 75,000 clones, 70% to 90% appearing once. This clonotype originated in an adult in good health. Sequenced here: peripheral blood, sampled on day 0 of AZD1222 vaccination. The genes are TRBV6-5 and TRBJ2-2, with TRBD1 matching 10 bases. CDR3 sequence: CASRWTGGITGELFF. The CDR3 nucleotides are TGTGCCAGCAGGTGGACAGGGGGAATTACCGGGGAGCTGTTTTTT.